The rows below give T cell receptor beta chains drawn from one sample of a study of blood T cell repertoires in COVID-19. Generated by immunoSEQ multiplex PCR, the TCRdb table keeps only in-frame clones and is missing some. The table has hundreds of thousands of clones, 85% seen once. The sample consisted of PBMCs or T cells enriched from blood (not recorded which). These receptors were taken from a woman in her thirties who had been exposed to COVID-19. CDR3s include the opening cysteine and the closing phenylalanine or tryptophan. The D gene is left open where the match is weak. The size entry is marked missing in some rows and otherwise reads once, few, many or a size class.

NA	TRBD1	TRBV6-1	TRBJ1-5	CASSGARTGVGNQPQHF	TGTGCCAGCAGTGGAGCCAGAACAGGGGTGGGCAATCAGCCCCAGCATTTT
NA	TRBD2	TRBV24-1	TRBJ2-5	CATSFPSGGQETQYF	TGTGCCACCAGTTTCCCTAGCGGGGGCCAAGAGACCCAGTACTTC
NA	NA	TRBV12-3/TRBV12-4	TRBJ1-5	CASSLGGSAPQHF	TGTGCCAGCAGTTTGGGGGGTTCTGCGCCCCAGCATTTT
NA	TRBD2	TRBV15	TRBJ2-1	CATSGTSHEQFF	TGTGCCACCAGCGGGACTAGTCATGAGCAGTTCTTC
NA	TRBD2	TRBV2	TRBJ2-7	CASRGTSGSLEQYF	TGTGCCAGCAGGGGGACTAGCGGGAGTCTCGAGCAGTACTTC
NA	NA	TRBV18	TRBJ2-7	CASSPPGAYEQYF	TGTGCCAGCTCACCCCCGGGGGCCTACGAGCAGTACTTC
NA	TRBD2	TRBV27	TRBJ2-1	CASSSGLVTPEQFF	TGTGCCAGCAGTTCGGGACTAGTGACTCCTGAGCAGTTCTTC
NA	TRBD1	TRBV4-3	TRBJ2-2	CASSQEDRVDTGELFF	TGCGCCAGCAGCCAAGAGGACAGGGTGGACACCGGGGAGCTGTTTTTT
NA	TRBD1	TRBV3-1/TRBV3-2	TRBJ2-7	CASSLWDRGYEQYF	TGTGCCAGCAGCCTTTGGGACAGGGGCTACGAGCAGTACTTC
NA	NA	TRBV19	TRBJ2-5	CASSTVAGQTQYF	TGTGCCAGTAGTACAGTTGCGGGGCAGACCCAGTACTTC
many	NA	TRBV30	TRBJ1-6	CAWSEGQGSPLHF	TGTGCCTGGAGTGAGGGACAAGGATCACCCCTCCACTTT
NA	NA	TRBV5-6	TRBJ2-1	CASSFSAGRYNEQFF	TGTGCCAGCAGCTTCTCGGCAGGGCGGTACAATGAGCAGTTCTTC
once	TRBD2	TRBV24-1	TRBJ2-7	CATSDFRFTSGRIYEQYF	TGTGCCACCAGTGATTTCCGTTTTACTAGCGGGAGGATCTACGAGCAGTACTTC
NA	NA	TRBV11-2	TRBJ2-5	CASSLEKLVETQYF	TGTGCCAGCAGCCTCGAGAAACTTGTGGAGACCCAGTACTTC
NA	NA	TRBV7-2	TRBJ2-7	CASSLGGSDTYEQYF	TGTGCCAGCAGCTTAGGGGGCAGCGACACCTACGAGCAGTACTTC
NA	TRBD1	TRBV27	TRBJ1-1	CASSLWLRDRVGRKDVKGAFF	TGTGCCAGCAGTTTATGGTTACGGGACAGGGTAGGACGGAAGGATGTAAAGGGAGCTTTCTTT
NA	TRBD1	TRBV19	TRBJ2-5	CASSIIPGTGQETQYF	TGTGCCAGTAGTATTATCCCAGGGACAGGGCAAGAGACCCAGTACTTC
NA	TRBD1	TRBV5-1	TRBJ1-2	CASSPEGTGSGYTF	TGCGCCAGCAGCCCGGAAGGGACAGGGTCTGGCTACACCTTC
NA	NA	TRBV6-4	TRBJ2-2	CASSETTIGELFF	TGTGCCAGCAGTGAGACCACTATAGGGGAGCTGTTTTTT
NA	TRBD1	TRBV9	TRBJ2-7	CASSSTGTGGGEQYF	TGTGCCAGCAGCTCTACGGGGACAGGGGGCGGGGAGCAGTACTTC
NA	TRBD1	TRBV11-2	TRBJ2-2	CASSLDLEGALSTGELFF	TGTGCCAGCAGCTTAGATCTAGAGGGGGCCCTTTCCACCGGGGAGCTGTTTTTT
once	TRBD1	TRBV9	TRBJ1-4	CASSVATGTGREKLFF	TGTGCCAGCAGCGTAGCTACAGGGACAGGGAGGGAAAAACTGTTTTTT
NA	NA	TRBV7-9	TRBJ2-5	CASSLVAREETQYF	TGTGCCAGCAGCTTAGTTGCCAGGGAAGAGACCCAGTACTTC
NA	NA	TRBV20-1	TRBJ2-7	CSASRSGTRYEQYF	TGCAGTGCTAGTAGATCAGGGACAAGGTACGAGCAGTACTTC
NA	TRBD1	TRBV4-2	TRBJ2-2	CASSEGQGANTGELFF	TGTGCCAGCAGCGAAGGACAGGGGGCGAACACCGGGGAGCTGTTTTTT
NA	TRBD1	TRBV4-3	TRBJ1-4	CASSQGQYNEKLFF	TGCGCCAGCAGCCAGGGACAGTATAATGAAAAACTGTTTTTT
few	TRBD2	TRBV5-1	TRBJ2-7	CASSPTSGSSYEQYF	TGCGCCAGCAGTCCTACTAGCGGTTCCTCCTACGAGCAGTACTTC
NA	TRBD1	TRBV6-9	TRBJ1-2	CASSYPDTRDRGRYGYTF	TGTGCCAGCAGTTATCCTGATACTAGGGACAGGGGGAGGTATGGCTACACCTTC
NA	TRBD2	TRBV5-3	TRBJ2-1	CARSPPPRGGSYNEQFF	TGTGCCAGAAGTCCCCCTCCGCGGGGGGGCTCCTACAATGAGCAGTTCTTC
NA	NA	TRBV7-2	TRBJ2-1	CASSPRRDSYNEQFF	TGTGCCAGCAGTCCAAGGCGGGACTCCTACAATGAGCAGTTCTTC
NA	TRBD1	TRBV5-8	TRBJ2-7	CASSSRTGGFYEQYF	TGTGCCAGCAGCTCCCGGACAGGGGGATTTTACGAGCAGTACTTC
NA	TRBD1	TRBV24-1	TRBJ1-5	CATGTGGAQPQHF	TGTGCCACTGGGACAGGGGGCGCCCAGCCCCAGCATTTT
NA	NA	TRBV5-6	TRBJ2-3	CATIRVRTDTQYF	TGTGCCACCATCCGGGTTCGGACAGATACGCAGTATTTT
NA	NA	TRBV9	TRBJ2-7	CASSVGGGFYEQYF	TGTGCCAGCAGCGTAGGGGGCGGCTTCTACGAGCAGTACTTC
NA	TRBD2	TRBV5-4	TRBJ2-1	CASSQRTSGSAAYNEQFF	TGTGCCAGCAGCCAAAGGACTAGCGGGAGTGCCGCCTACAATGAGCAGTTCTTC
NA	NA	TRBV6-5	TRBJ1-2	CASTITEYGYTF	TGTGCCAGCACCATAACAGAGTATGGCTACACCTTC
once	TRBD1	TRBV29-1	TRBJ1-2	CSVPLQGAGGYTF	TGCAGCGTACCCCTTCAGGGGGCGGGTGGCTACACCTTC
NA	NA	TRBV6-5	TRBJ2-3	CASSYRGARTDTQYF	TGTGCCAGCAGTTACCGGGGGGCCAGGACAGATACGCAGTATTTT
NA	TRBD2	TRBV5-1	TRBJ2-1	CASRKNKLAVYNEQFF	TGCGCCAGCAGAAAAAATAAACTAGCGGTCTACAATGAGCAGTTCTTC
NA	TRBD1	TRBV7-6	TRBJ2-7	CASSPDRDSYEQYF	TGTGCCAGCAGCCCGGACAGGGACTCCTACGAGCAGTACTTC
NA	NA	TRBV29-1	TRBJ2-2	CSVGGRTMTANTGELFF	TGCAGCGTTGGCGGACGCACAATGACAGCGAACACCGGGGAGCTGTTTTTT
once	NA	TRBV27	TRBJ2-2	CASSSPGLGGELFF	TGTGCCAGCAGTTCCCCGGGACTCGGCGGGGAGCTGTTTTTT
NA	TRBD2	TRBV7-6	TRBJ2-1	CASSHPGGDQFF	TGTGCCAGCAGCCACCCCGGGGGGGACCAGTTCTTC
few	TRBD1	TRBV4-1	TRBJ1-3	CASSQDRQGVGNTIYF	TGCGCCAGCAGCCAAGATAGACAGGGGGTTGGAAACACCATATATTTT
NA	TRBD1	TRBV30	TRBJ1-2	CAWGPGQGYYGYTF	TGTGCCTGGGGACCGGGACAGGGGTACTATGGCTACACCTTC
NA	TRBD1	TRBV19	TRBJ1-2	CASSPTPNPGQAYGYTF	TGTGCCAGTAGTCCGACCCCGAACCCGGGACAGGCCTATGGCTACACCTTC
NA	TRBD2	TRBV11-2	TRBJ2-3	CASTQPRTSPDTQYF	TGTGCCAGCACCCAACCTCGGACTAGCCCAGATACGCAGTATTTT
NA	NA	TRBV4-2	TRBJ1-4	CASSPKRGTTNEKLFF	TGTGCCAGCAGTCCCAAGCGAGGAACAACTAATGAAAAACTGTTTTTT
few	NA	TRBV19	TRBJ1-1	CASSLGVYPGSNTEAFF	TGTGCCAGTAGTCTAGGCGTCTACCCGGGTTCCAACACTGAAGCTTTCTTT
NA	TRBD1	TRBV27	TRBJ1-2	CASSLDQGAYGYTF	TGTGCCAGCAGTTTAGACCAGGGGGCCTATGGCTACACCTTC
NA	TRBD2	TRBV5-6	TRBJ2-7	CASSSSGGAYEQYF	TGTGCCAGCAGCTCCAGCGGGGGGGCCTACGAGCAGTACTTC
NA	TRBD1	TRBV9	TRBJ1-1	CASSPKTGTNTEAFF	TGTGCCAGCAGCCCAAAGACAGGGACGAACACTGAAGCTTTCTTT
NA	NA	TRBV4-1	TRBJ1-2	CASSQGQNYGYTF	TGCGCCAGCAGCCAAGGACAGAACTATGGCTACACCTTC
NA	TRBD1	TRBV10-3	TRBJ1-2	CAISDGQGVTYGYTF	TGTGCCATCAGTGACGGACAGGGGGTTACCTATGGCTACACCTTC
few	NA	TRBV12-3/TRBV12-4	TRBJ2-7	CASSPRPPYEQYF	TGTGCCAGCAGCCCGAGGCCCCCCTACGAGCAGTACTTC
few	NA	TRBV4-1	TRBJ1-5	CASSQGQGLLQPQHF	TGCGCCAGCAGCCAAGGCCAGGGGCTCCTTCAGCCCCAGCATTTT
NA	TRBD1	TRBV28	TRBJ2-5	CASRIWGQRWETQYF	TGTGCCAGTAGAATTTGGGGACAGAGATGGGAGACCCAGTACTTC
NA	NA	TRBV9	TRBJ1-1	CASSATGNTEAFF	TGTGCCAGCAGCGCTACAGGGAACACTGAAGCTTTCTTT
NA	NA	TRBV5-1	TRBJ2-2	CASSRSWGDTGELFF	TGCGCCAGCAGCCGGTCTTGGGGGGACACCGGGGAGCTGTTTTTT
NA	NA	TRBV9	TRBJ1-5	CASSVEGVGNQPQHF	TGTGCCAGCAGCGTAGAGGGGGTAGGAAATCAGCCCCAGCATTTT